This is a list of T cell receptor beta chains from one sample in a study of T-cell memory formation after mild COVID-19. TCRdb re-derived calls from the 5' RACE reads in MiXCR, one entry per CDR3 protein. The sample shows 360,000 or so distinct CDR3 sequences, 25% to 30% of them seen only once. The sample was PBMCs or a T cell subset sorted from them (not recorded which). All receptors derive from an adult woman who had mild COVID-19 (a few samples of this study predate the infection). Cell type and time point are not known. Each CDR3 is given with its conserved first and last residue. The D gene is left open where the match is weak. Clone size is given for some rows only: seen once, a few or many times, or a class if the clone is expanded.

v_call	d_call	j_call	clone_size	cdr3_aa	cdr3_nt
TRBV6-5	NA	TRBJ2-5	few	CASSSPAGRGQETQYF	TGTGCCAGCAGTTCCCCAGCGGGGAGGGGGCAAGAGACCCAGTACTTC
TRBV7-8	NA	TRBJ1-6	NA	CASSLDLWSPLHF	TGTGCCAGCAGCTTAGATCTCTGGTCACCCCTCCACTTT
TRBV5-1	NA	TRBJ1-1	few	CASSVGGVDQTEAFF	TGCGCCAGCAGCGTCGGAGGGGTCGATCAAACTGAAGCTTTCTTT
TRBV2	NA	TRBJ2-2	NA	CASSNGSNTGELFF	TGTGCCAGCAGTAACGGCTCGAACACCGGGGAGCTGTTTTTT
TRBV7-6	NA	TRBJ2-2	few	CASSPVRVSGELFF	TGTGCCAGCAGCCCAGTCCGGGTGTCCGGGGAGCTGTTTTTT
TRBV20-1	TRBD1	TRBJ1-2	NA	CSARGTRPRGLNYGYTF	TGCAGTGCTAGAGGAACCCGACCCAGGGGGCTCAACTATGGCTACACCTTC
TRBV19	NA	TRBJ2-2	NA	CASGTPYTGELFF	TGTGCCTCCGGGACACCCTACACCGGGGAGCTGTTTTTT
TRBV25-1	NA	TRBJ2-4	NA	CASNSGENIQYF	TGTGCCAGCAACTCGGGGGAAAACATTCAGTACTTC
TRBV7-8	NA	TRBJ2-6	NA	CASSLQPSGANVLTF	TGTGCCAGCAGCTTACAGCCCTCTGGGGCCAACGTCCTGACTTTC
TRBV30	NA	TRBJ2-5	NA	CAWSAGLTNWGETQYF	TGTGCCTGGAGTGCGGGACTGACAAATTGGGGCGAGACCCAGTACTTC
TRBV7-6	NA	TRBJ2-1	few	CASSFAGSSYNEQFF	TGTGCCAGCAGCTTCGCCGGGAGCTCCTACAATGAGCAGTTCTTC
TRBV29-1	TRBD2	TRBJ2-1	NA	CSVETSGSTYNEQFF	TGCAGCGTTGAAACTAGCGGGAGTACCTACAATGAGCAGTTCTTC
TRBV4-3	NA	TRBJ2-5	NA	CASSQDLRETQYF	TGCGCCAGCAGCCAAGATCTGCGGGAGACCCAGTACTTC
TRBV2	NA	TRBJ1-1	many	CASAGNEDTEAFF	TGTGCCAGCGCAGGGAATGAGGACACTGAAGCTTTCTTT
TRBV7-3	NA	TRBJ2-3	NA	CASSVGAGLGTDTQYF	TGTGCCAGCAGTGTGGGGGCAGGACTAGGCACAGATACGCAGTATTTT
TRBV10-3	NA	TRBJ2-5	few	CAISSGMSETQYF	TGTGCCATCAGTTCGGGCATGTCAGAGACCCAGTACTTC
TRBV21-1	NA	TRBJ2-4	few	CASSVPWGQGAPNFIAKNIQYF	NA
TRBV20-1	NA	TRBJ2-7	NA	CSARVPGPGEQYF	TGCAGTGCTAGAGTGCCCGGACCGGGGGAGCAGTACTTC
TRBV7-2	NA	TRBJ1-1	NA	CASSLLEGSSTEAFF	TGTGCCAGCAGCTTGCTGGAGGGAAGTTCCACTGAAGCTTTCTTT
TRBV6-2/TRBV6-3	NA	TRBJ2-3	NA	CASGAGVSGDTQYF	TGTGCCAGTGGGGCGGGCGTCTCCGGGGATACGCAGTATTTT
TRBV12-3/TRBV12-4	NA	TRBJ2-7	many	CASSQGREQYF	TGTGCCAGCAGTCAGGGTCGCGAGCAGTACTTC
TRBV7-9	NA	TRBJ2-7	NA	CASSLETVYEQYF	TGTGCCAGCAGCTTAGAGACAGTTTACGAGCAGTACTTC
TRBV15	TRBD1	TRBJ2-7	once	CATSSRDRVYEQYF	TGTGCCACCAGCAGCCGGGACAGGGTCTACGAGCAGTACTTC
TRBV12-3/TRBV12-4	NA	TRBJ1-4	few	CASSFRTGATNEKLFF	TGTGCCAGCAGTTTTCGGACCGGCGCAACTAATGAAAAACTGTTTTTT
TRBV3-1	NA	TRBJ1-1	NA	CASSQGAGLYTEAFF	TGTGCCAGCAGCCAAGGGGCAGGGTTGTACACTGAAGCTTTCTTT
TRBV5-1	NA	TRBJ2-5	NA	CASSEGVWGETQYF	TGCGCCAGCAGCGAGGGGGTATGGGGAGAGACCCAGTACTTC
TRBV6-2/TRBV6-3	NA	TRBJ2-7	NA	CASSYPGQYEQYF	TGTGCCAGCAGTTACCCTGGACAATACGAGCAGTACTTC
TRBV12-3/TRBV12-4	TRBD1	TRBJ1-1	NA	CASSLGRDRGNTEAFF	TGTGCCAGCAGTTTAGGTCGGGACAGGGGAAACACTGAAGCTTTCTTT
TRBV5-4	NA	TRBJ2-6	NA	CASSLNMPGTSFMAGANVLTF	TGTGCCAGCAGCTTGAATATGCCCGGGACCTCCTTTATGGCTGGGGCCAACGTCCTGACTTTC
TRBV12-3/TRBV12-4	NA	TRBJ2-2	many	CASSSRAPNTGELFF	TGTGCCAGCAGCAGCCGGGCCCCTAACACCGGGGAGCTGTTTTTT
TRBV7-6	TRBD2	TRBJ2-5	NA	CASSLGLAGGPPAETQYF	TGTGCCAGCAGTCTGGGACTAGCGGGGGGACCGCCCGCAGAGACCCAGTACTTC
TRBV3-1	NA	TRBJ2-1	NA	CASSPLEGEQFF	TGTGCCAGCAGTCCTCTCGAGGGAGAGCAGTTCTTC
TRBV3-1	NA	TRBJ2-1	once	CASKPGSSYNEQFF	TGTGCCAGCAAACCGGGGAGCTCCTACAATGAGCAGTTCTTC